This T cell receptor beta chain was sequenced in a study of blood T cells in healthy people across ages. This clonotype was seen more than once but under ten times. The V end lost 5 bases, the J end lost 14 bases, and 13 bases lay between the germline ends. This CDR3 contains 11 residues. The authors ran a second PCR of about 6 to 11 cycles using a sample-barcoded 5' primer and a J-beta primer mix. TCRdb processed the 5' RACE reads anew with MiXCR; each CDR3 protein has one entry. The sample consists of some 1.1 million distinct CDR3 sequences, roughly two fifths of them appearing once. The chain links TRBV12-3 or TRBV12-4 to TRBJ2-1; D might be TRBD1 (6 bases). Sequenced sample: blood. This clonotype originated in a young man in good health. The CDR3 loop is CASSQTGQEFF. DNA for the CDR3: TGTGCCAGCAGTCAGACAGGCCAGGAGTTCTTC.